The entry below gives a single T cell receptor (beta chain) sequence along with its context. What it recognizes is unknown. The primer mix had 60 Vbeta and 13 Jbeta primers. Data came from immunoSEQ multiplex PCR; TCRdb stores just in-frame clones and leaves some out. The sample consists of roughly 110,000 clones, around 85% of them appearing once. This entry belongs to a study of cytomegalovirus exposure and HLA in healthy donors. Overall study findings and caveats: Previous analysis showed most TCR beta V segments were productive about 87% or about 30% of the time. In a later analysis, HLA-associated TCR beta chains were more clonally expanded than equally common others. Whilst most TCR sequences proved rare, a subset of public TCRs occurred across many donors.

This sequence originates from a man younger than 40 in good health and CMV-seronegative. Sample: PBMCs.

The CDR3 coding sequence is TGTGCCAGCAGTTTTGGCCTAGCGGGGTCCTACGAGCAGTACTTC. Protein product: CASSFGLAGSYEQYF. This rearrangement joins TRBV28 to TRBJ2-7; 9 bases match TRBD2. Trimming cost V 3 bases and J 1 base; bases outside gene matches: 4. The CDR3 totals 15 residues. CDR1 and CDR2 (germline): MDHEN, SYDVKM. Using reference TRBV28 and TRBJ2-7 for the parts outside the CDR3, the full variable domain is DVKVTQSSRYLVKRTGEKVFLECVQDMDHENMFWYRQDPGLGLRLIYFSYDVKMKEKGDIPEGYSVSREKKERFSLILESASTNQTSMYLCASSFGLAGSYEQYFGPGTRLTVT.